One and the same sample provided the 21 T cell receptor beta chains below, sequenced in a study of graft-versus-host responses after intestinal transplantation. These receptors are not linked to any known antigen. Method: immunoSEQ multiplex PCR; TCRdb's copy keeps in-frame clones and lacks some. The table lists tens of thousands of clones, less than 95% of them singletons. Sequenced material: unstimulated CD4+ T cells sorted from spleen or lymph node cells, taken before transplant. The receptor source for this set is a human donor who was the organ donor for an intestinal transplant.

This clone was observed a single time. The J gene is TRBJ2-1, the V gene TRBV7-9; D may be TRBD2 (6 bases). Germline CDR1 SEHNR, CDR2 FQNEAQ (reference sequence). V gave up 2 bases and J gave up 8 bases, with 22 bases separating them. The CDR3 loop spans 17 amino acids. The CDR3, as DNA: TGTGCCAGCAGCTTATATGCGGGGTCCCGGTTTTTCGATGAGCAGTTCTTC. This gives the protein CASSLYAGSRFFDEQFF.

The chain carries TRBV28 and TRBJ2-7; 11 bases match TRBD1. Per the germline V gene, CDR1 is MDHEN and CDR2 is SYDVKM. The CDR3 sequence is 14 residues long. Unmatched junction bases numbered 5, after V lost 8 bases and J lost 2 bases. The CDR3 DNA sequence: TGTGCCAGCCGAGGACAGGGGGCAGCCTACGAGCAGTACTTC. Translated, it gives CASRGQGAAYEQYF.

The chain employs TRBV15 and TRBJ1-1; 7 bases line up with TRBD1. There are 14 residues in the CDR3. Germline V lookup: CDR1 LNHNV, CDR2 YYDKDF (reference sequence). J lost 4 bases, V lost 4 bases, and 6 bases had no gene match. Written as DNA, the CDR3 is TGTGCCACCAGCAACCCGGGACAGATCACTGAAGCTTTCTTT. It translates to CATSNPGQITEAFF. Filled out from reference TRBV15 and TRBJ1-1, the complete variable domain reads DAMVIQNPRYQVTQFGKPVTLSCSQTLNHNVMYWYQQKSSQAPKLLFHYYDKDFNNEADTPDNFQSRRPNTSFCFLDIRSPGLGDTAMYLCATSNPGQITEAFFGQGTRLTVV.

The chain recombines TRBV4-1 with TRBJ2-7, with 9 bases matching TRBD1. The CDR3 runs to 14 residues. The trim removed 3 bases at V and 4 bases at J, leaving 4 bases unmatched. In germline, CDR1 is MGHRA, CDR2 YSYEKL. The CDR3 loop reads CASSQTGGRYEQYF. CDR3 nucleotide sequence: TGCGCCAGCAGCCAGACAGGGGGGCGATACGAGCAGTACTTC.

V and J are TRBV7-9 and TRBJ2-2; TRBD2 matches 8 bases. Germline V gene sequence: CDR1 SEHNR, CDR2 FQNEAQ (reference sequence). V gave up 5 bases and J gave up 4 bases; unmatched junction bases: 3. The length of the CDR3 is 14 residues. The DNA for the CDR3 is TGTGCCAGCAGCCCGGGGGGGGGCACCGGGGAGCTGTTTTTT. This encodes CASSPGGGTGELFF.

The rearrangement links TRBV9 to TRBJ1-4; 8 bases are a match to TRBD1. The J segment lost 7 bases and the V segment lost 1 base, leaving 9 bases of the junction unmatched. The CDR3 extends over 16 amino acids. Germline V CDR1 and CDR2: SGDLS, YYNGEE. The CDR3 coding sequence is TGTGCCAGCAGCGTAAGGGCGACAGGGGCTACTGAAAAACTGTTTTTT. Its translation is CASSVRATGATEKLFF.

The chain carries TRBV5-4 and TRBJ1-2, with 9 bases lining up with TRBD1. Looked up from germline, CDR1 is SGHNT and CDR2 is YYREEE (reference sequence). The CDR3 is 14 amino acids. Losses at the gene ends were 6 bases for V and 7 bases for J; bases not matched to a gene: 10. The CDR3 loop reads CASKKGQGRSGYTF. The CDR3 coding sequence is TGTGCCAGCAAAAAGGGACAGGGAAGGAGTGGCTACACCTTC.

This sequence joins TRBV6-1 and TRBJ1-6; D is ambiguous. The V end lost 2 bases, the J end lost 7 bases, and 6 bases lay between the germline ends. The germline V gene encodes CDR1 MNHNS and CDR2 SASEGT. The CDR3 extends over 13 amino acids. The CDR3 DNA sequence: TGTGCCAGCAGTGAAATTGCGAATTCACCCCTCCACTTT. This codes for CASSEIANSPLHF.

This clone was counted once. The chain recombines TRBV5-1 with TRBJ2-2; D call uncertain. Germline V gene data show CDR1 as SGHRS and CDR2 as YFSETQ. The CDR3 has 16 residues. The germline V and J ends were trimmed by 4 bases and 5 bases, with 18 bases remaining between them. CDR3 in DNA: TGCGCCAGCAGCGAGAGACGTTCGCCTGCTACCGGGGAGCTGTTTTTT. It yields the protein CASSERRSPATGELFF.

CDR3 amino acids: CASSPRQAHQPQHF. CDR3 coding DNA: TGTGCCAGCAGTCCACGACAGGCCCATCAGCCCCAGCATTTT. The chain is built from TRBV6-5 and TRBJ1-5, with a weak D call TRBD1 (6 bases). The V end was cut by 5 bases, the J end by 5 bases, with 13 bases between. CDR1 and CDR2 from the germline V gene are MNHEY and SVGAGI. This CDR3 has 14 amino acids.

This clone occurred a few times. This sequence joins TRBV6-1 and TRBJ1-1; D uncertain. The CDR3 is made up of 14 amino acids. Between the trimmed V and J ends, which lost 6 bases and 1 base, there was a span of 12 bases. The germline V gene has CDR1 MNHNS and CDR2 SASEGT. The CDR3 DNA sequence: TGTGCCAGCAGAAATCTAGCAGGGAACACTGAAGCTTTCTTT. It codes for CASRNLAGNTEAFF.

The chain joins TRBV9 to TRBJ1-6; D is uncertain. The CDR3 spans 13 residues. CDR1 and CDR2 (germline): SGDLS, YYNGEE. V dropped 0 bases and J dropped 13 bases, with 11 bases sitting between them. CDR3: CASSVDASAPLHF. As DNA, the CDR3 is TGTGCCAGCAGCGTAGACGCCTCTGCTCCCCTCCACTTT.

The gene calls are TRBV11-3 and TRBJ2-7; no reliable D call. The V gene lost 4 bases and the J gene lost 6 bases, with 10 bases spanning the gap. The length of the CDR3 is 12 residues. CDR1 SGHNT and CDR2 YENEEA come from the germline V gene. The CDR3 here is CASSYGPFEQYF. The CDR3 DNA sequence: TGTGCCAGCAGCTACGGGCCGTTCGAGCAGTACTTC.

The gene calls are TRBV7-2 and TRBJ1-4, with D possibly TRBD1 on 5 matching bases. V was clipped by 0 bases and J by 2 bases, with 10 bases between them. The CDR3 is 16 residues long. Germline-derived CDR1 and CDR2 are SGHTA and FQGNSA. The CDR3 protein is CASSLAGGATNEKLFF. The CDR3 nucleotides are TGTGCCAGCAGCTTAGCCGGAGGGGCCACTAATGAAAAACTGTTTTTT.

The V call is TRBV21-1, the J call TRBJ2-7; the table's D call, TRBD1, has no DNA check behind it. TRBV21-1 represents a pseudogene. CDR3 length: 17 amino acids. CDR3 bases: TGTGCCAGCAGAAAACTCCCCGGAAGGGGAACCTCCTACGAGCAGTACTTC. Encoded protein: CASRKLPGRGTSYEQYF.

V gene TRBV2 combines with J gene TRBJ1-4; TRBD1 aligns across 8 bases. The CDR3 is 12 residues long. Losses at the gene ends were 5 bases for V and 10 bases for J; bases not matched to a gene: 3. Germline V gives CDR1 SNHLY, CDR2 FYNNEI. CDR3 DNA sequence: TGTGCCAGCAGTCTAGACAGGGGAAAACTGTTTTTT. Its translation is CASSLDRGKLFF.

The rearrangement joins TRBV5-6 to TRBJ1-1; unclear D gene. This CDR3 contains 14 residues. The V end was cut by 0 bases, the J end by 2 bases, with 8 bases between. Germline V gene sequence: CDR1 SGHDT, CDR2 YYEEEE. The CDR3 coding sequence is TGTGCCAGCAGCTTGGTTAATCTAAACACTGAAGCTTTCTTT. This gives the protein CASSLVNLNTEAFF.

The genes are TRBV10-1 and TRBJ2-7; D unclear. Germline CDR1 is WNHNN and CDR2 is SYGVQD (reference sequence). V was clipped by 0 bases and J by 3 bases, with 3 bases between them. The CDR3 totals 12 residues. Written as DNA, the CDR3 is TGCGCCAGCAGTGAGTCCTTCTACGAGCAGTACTTC. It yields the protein CASSESFYEQYF.

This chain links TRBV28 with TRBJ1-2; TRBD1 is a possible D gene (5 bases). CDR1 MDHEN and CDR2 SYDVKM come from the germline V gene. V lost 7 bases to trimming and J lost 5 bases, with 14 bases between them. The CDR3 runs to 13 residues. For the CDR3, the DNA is TGTGCCAGCACCCTGAAGGGGTCATATGGCTACACCTTC. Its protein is CASTLKGSYGYTF.

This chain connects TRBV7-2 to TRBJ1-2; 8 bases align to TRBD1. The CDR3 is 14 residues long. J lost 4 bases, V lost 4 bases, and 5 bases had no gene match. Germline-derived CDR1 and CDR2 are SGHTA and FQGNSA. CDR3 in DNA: TGTGCCAGCAGCTCACAGGGGGGTATCTATGGCTACACCTTC. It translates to CASSSQGGIYGYTF.

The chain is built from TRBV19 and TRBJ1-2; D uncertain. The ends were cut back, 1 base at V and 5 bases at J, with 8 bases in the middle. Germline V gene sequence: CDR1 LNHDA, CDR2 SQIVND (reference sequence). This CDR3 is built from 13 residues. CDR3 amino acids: CASSIAAGYGYTF. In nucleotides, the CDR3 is TGTGCCAGTAGTATAGCCGCAGGTTATGGCTACACCTTC. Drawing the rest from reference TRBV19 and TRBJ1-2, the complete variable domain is DGGITQSPKYLFRKEGQNVTLSCEQNLNHDAMYWYRQDPGQGLRLIYYSQIVNDFQKGDIAEGYSVSREKKESFPLTVTSAQKNPTAFYLCASSIAAGYGYTFGSGTRLTVV.